This entry is about one T cell receptor (beta chain). With 4 bases clipped from V and 0 bases from J, the junction kept 7 bases outside the gene matches. The CDR3 contains 17 residues. CDR1 and CDR2 from the germline V gene are KGHSH and LQKENI. These data are taken from a study of blood T cell repertoires in COVID-19. Study as a whole: Specimens from acute and convalescent COVID-19 originated in the United States, Italy and Spain.

Method: immunoSEQ multiplex PCR; TCRdb's copy keeps in-frame clones and lacks some. This table has about 52,000 clones, 85% appearing once. J is TRBJ1-4 and V is TRBV18, with 8 bases matching TRBD1. The material sequenced was peripheral blood. The clonotype was recovered from a human donor in a cohort sampled during active COVID-19. The CDR3 DNA sequence: TGTGCCAGCTCACTTACGGACAGGGTCGCAACTAATGAAAAACTGTTTTTT. Its translation is CASSLTDRVATNEKLFF.